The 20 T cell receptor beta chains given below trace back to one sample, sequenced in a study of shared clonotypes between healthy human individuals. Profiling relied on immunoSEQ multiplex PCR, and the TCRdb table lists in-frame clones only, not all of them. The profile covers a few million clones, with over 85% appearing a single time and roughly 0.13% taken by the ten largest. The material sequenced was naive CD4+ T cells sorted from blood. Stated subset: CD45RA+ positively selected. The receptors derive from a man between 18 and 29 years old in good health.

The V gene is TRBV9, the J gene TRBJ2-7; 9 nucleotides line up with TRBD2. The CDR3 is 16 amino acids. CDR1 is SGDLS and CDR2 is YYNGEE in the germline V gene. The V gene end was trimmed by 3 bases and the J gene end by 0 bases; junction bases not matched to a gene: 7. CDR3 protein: CASSEGSSGVSYEQYF. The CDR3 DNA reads TGTGCCAGCAGCGAGGGGTCTAGCGGGGTCTCCTACGAGCAGTACTTC.

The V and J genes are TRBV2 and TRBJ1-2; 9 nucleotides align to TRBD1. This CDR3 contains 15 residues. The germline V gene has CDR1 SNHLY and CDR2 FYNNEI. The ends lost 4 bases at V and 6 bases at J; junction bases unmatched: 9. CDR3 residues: CASSGSLGQGDGYTF. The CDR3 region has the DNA TGTGCCAGCAGTGGTTCCCTGGGACAGGGAGATGGCTACACCTTC.

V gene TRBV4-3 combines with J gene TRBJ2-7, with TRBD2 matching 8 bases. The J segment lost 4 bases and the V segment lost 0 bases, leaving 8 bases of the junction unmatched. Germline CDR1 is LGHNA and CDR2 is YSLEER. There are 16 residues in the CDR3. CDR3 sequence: CASSQDVYTGGYEQYF. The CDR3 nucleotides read TGCGCCAGCAGCCAAGATGTATACACGGGAGGGTACGAGCAGTACTTC.

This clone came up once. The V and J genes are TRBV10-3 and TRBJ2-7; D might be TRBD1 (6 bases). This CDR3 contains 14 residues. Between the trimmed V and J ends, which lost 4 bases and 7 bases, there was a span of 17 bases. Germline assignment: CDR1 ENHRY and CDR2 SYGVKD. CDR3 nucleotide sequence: TGTGCCATCAGTGCCGGGACACAGACATTAGAGCAGTACTTC. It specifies CAISAGTQTLEQYF.

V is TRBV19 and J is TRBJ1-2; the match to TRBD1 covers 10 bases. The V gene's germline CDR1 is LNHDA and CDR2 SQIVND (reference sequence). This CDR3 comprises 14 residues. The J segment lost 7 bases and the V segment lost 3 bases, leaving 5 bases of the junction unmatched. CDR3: CASSMWTGGTGYTF. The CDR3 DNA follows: TGTGCCAGTAGTATGTGGACAGGGGGTACTGGCTACACCTTC.

CDR3 sequence: CASSLSWLAQNNEQFF. The CDR3 DNA reads as TGTGCCAGCAGCCTGAGTTGGCTAGCGCAAAACAATGAGCAGTTCTTC. V gene TRBV11-2 combines with J gene TRBJ2-1, with a tentative D call TRBD2 (6 bases). Germline-derived CDR1 and CDR2 are SGHAT and FQNNGV. This CDR3 comprises 16 residues. Trimming shortened V by 5 bases and J by 5 bases, and 19 bases separated the two germline ends.

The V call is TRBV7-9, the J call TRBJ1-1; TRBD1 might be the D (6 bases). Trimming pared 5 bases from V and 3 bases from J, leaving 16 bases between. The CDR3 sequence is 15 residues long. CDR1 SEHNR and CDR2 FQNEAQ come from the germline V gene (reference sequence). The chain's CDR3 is CASSDQQGRDTEAFF. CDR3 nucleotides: TGTGCCAGCAGCGATCAACAGGGACGCGACACTGAAGCTTTCTTT.

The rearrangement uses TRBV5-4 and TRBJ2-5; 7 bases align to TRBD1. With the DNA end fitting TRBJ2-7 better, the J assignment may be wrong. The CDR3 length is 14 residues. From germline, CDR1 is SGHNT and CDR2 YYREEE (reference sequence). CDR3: CASSKGQQAYEQYF. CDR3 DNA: TGTGCCAGCAGCAAGGGACAGCAAGCCTACGAGCAGTACTTC.

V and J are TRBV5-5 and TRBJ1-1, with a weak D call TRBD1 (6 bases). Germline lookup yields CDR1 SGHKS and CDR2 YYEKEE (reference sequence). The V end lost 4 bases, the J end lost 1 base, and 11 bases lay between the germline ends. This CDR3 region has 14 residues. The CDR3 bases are TGTGCCAGCAGCCAACCGGGACAGAACACTGAAGCTTTCTTT. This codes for CASSQPGQNTEAFF. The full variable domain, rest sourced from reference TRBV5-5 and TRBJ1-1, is DAGVTQSPTHLIKTRGQQVTLRCSPISGHKSVSWYQQVLGQGPQFIFQYYEKEERGRGNFPDRFSARQFPNYSSELNVNALLLGDSALYLCASSQPGQNTEAFFGQGTRLTVV.

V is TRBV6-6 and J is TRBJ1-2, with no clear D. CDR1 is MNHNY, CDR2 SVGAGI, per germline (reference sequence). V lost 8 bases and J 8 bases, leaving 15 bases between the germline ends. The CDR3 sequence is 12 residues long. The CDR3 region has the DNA TGTGCCAGCGCCCGGACGGAGTCCGGCTACACCTTC. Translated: CASARTESGYTF.

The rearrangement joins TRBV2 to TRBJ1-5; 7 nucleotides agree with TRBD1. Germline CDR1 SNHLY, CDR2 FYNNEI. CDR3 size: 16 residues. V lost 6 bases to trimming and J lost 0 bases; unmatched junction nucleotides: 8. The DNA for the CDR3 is TGTGCCAGCAGCCCCGACAGGGTTCATAGCAATCAGCCCCAGCATTTT. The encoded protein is CASSPDRVHSNQPQHF.

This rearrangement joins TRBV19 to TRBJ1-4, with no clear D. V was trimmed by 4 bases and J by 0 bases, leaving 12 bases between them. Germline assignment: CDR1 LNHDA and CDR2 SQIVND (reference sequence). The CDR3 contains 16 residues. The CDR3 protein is CASSSNPGATNEKLFF. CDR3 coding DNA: TGTGCCAGTAGTAGTAATCCCGGGGCAACTAATGAAAAACTGTTTTTT.

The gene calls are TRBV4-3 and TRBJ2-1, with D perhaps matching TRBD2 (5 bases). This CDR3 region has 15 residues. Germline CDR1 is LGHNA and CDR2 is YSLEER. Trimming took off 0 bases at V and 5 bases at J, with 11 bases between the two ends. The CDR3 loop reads CASSQDLLANNEQFF. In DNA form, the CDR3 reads TGCGCCAGCAGCCAAGATCTTCTAGCCAACAATGAGCAGTTCTTC.

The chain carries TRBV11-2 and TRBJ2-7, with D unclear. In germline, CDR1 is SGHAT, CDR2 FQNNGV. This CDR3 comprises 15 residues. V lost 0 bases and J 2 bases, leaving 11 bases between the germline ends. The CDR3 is CASSLDAYNTYEQYF. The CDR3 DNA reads TGTGCCAGCAGCTTAGATGCGTATAACACCTACGAGCAGTACTTC.

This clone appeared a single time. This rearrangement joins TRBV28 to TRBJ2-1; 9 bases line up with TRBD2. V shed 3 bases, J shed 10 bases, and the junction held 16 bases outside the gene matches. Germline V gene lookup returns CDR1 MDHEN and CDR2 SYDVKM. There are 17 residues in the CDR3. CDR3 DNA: TGTGCCAGCAGTTTGGGCGTAAGGGCTAGCGGGGACGCAGAGCAGTTCTTC. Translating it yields CASSLGVRASGDAEQFF.

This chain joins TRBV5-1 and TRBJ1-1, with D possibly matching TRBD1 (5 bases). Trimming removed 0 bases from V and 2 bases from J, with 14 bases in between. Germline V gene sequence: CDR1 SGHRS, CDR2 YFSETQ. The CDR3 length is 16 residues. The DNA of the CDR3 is TGCGCCAGCAGCTTGGCGGTGGGGGTCGGTAACACTGAAGCTTTCTTT. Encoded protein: CASSLAVGVGNTEAFF.

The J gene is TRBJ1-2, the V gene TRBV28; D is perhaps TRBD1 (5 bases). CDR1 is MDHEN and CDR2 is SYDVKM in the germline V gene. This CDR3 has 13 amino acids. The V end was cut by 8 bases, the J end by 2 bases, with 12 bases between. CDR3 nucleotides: TGTGCCAGCCTCCCCGGGGGGAACTATGGCTACACCTTC. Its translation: CASLPGGNYGYTF.

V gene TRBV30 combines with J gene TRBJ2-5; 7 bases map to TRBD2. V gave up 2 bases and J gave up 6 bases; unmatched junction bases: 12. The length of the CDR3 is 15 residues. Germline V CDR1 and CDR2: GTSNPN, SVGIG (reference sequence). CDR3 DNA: TGTGCCTGGAGTAAGGAAAAAGCGGGGATGAAGACCCAGTACTTC. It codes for CAWSKEKAGMKTQYF.

The CDR3 sequence is CASSVASGGPEETQYF. For the CDR3, the DNA is TGTGCCAGCAGCGTAGCCTCGGGGGGGCCAGAAGAGACCCAGTACTTC. This sequence joins TRBV9 and TRBJ2-5; 8 bases match TRBD2. Unmatched junction bases numbered 7, after V lost 0 bases and J lost 3 bases. The CDR3 is made up of 16 amino acids. CDR1 and CDR2 (germline): SGDLS, YYNGEE.

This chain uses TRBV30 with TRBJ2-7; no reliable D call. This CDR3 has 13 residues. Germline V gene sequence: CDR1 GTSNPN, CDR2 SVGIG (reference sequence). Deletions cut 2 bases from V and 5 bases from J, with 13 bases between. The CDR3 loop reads CAWSSHKGHEQYF. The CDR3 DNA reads TGTGCCTGGAGTTCCCATAAGGGCCACGAGCAGTACTTC.